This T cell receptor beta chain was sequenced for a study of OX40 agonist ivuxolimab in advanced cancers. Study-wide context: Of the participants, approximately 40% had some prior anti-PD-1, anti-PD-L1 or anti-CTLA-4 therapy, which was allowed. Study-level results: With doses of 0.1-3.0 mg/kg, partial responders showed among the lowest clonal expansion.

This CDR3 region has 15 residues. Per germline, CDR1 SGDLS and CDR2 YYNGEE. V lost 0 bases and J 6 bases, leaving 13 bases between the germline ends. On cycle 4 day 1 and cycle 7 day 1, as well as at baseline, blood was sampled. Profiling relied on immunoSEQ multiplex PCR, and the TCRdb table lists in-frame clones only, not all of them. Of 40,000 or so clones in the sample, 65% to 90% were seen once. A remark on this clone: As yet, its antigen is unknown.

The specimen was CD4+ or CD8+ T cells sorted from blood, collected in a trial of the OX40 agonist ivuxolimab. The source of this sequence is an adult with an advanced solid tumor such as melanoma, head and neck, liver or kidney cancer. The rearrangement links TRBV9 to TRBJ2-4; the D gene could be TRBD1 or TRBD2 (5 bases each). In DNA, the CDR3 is TGTGCCAGCAGCGTAGATGCAGGGCGGGCAAACATTCAGTACTTC. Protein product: CASSVDAGRANIQYF.